The rows below give T cell receptor beta chains drawn from one sample of a study of blood T cell repertoires in COVID-19. The repertoire was sequenced with immunoSEQ multiplex PCR; TCRdb's copy has only in-frame clones and lacks some. The data show fewer than 350,000 clones, with around 87% seen just once and about 1.8% held by the top ten. The sequenced sample consisted of PBMCs or T cells enriched from blood (not recorded which). The origin of the receptors is a woman aged 18-29 years with acute COVID-19. Each CDR3 is given with its conserved first and last residue. D genes are given only for firm matches. A clone size is listed for some rows: how often the clone was seen (once, few, many), or a class if it is expanded.

TRBJ2-1 | - | - | TRBV6-1 | CASSEEGYNEQFF | TGTGCCAGCAGTGAAGAGGGGTATAATGAGCAGTTCTTC
TRBJ1-6 | few | - | TRBV6-1 | CASSEDQGYSYNSPLHF | TGTGCCAGCAGTGAAGATCAGGGTTACTCCTATAATTCACCCCTCCACTTT
TRBJ1-1 | - | TRBD1 | TRBV11-2 | CASSFRTGGTEAFF | TGTGCCAGCAGCTTTCGGACAGGGGGTACTGAAGCTTTCTTT
TRBJ2-1 | - | TRBD2 | TRBV5-4 | CASSTSGTNWDEQFF | TGTGCCAGCTCTACTAGCGGGACCAACTGGGATGAGCAGTTCTTC
TRBJ1-1 | - | TRBD1 | TRBV3-1/TRBV3-2 | CASSPGTDMNTEAFF | TGTGCCAGCAGCCCCGGGACAGATATGAACACTGAAGCTTTCTTT
TRBJ2-7 | once | TRBD2 | TRBV9 | CASSVGTSGTYEQYF | TGTGCCAGCAGCGTAGGGACTAGCGGGACCTACGAGCAGTACTTC
TRBJ2-5 | - | TRBD2 | TRBV5-4 | CASTVGGGVIAGGPQTQYF | TGTGCCAGCACGGTTGGCGGCGGGGTCATAGCGGGAGGGCCGCAGACCCAGTACTTC
TRBJ2-1 | few | TRBD2 | TRBV7-2 | CASRYSGSSSNEQFF | TGTGCCAGCAGATATAGCGGGAGTTCGTCCAATGAGCAGTTCTTC
TRBJ1-1 | - | - | TRBV27 | CASSLSAWATEAFF | TGTGCCAGCAGTTTATCTGCGTGGGCCACTGAAGCTTTCTTT
TRBJ2-7 | - | TRBD2 | TRBV13 | CASSLEGRGNYEQYF | TGTGCCAGCAGCTTAGAGGGGAGGGGTAATTACGAGCAGTACTTC
TRBJ2-6 | - | - | TRBV18 | CASRRGVALSGANVLTF | TGTGCCAGCCGCAGGGGGGTTGCCCTCTCTGGGGCCAACGTCCTGACTTTC
TRBJ2-1 | - | TRBD2 | TRBV24-1 | CATSDNGLAGASEQFF | TGTGCCACCAGTGACAACGGACTAGCGGGAGCAAGTGAGCAGTTCTTC
TRBJ1-1 | - | - | TRBV3-1/TRBV3-2 | CASKGVHEAFF | TGTGCCAGCAAAGGGGTCCATGAAGCTTTCTTT
TRBJ1-5 | - | - | TRBV5-8 | CASSLALGGWQPQHF | TGTGCCAGCAGCTTGGCCCTCGGGGGTTGGCAGCCCCAGCATTTT